This entry concerns a single T cell receptor (beta chain). Antigen unknown. The data were obtained in a study of blood T cells in healthy people across ages. Overall study findings and caveats: TCR beta diversity tracked closely with naive T cell percentage. Researchers judged that diversity estimates from one million T cells fell short of true values.

Primers used in a second PCR of roughly 7 to 12 cycles were a sample-barcoded 5' primer and a J-beta primer mix. MiXCR, applied by TCRdb to the 5' RACE reads, yields one record per CDR3 protein. The repertoire has about 730,000 distinct CDR3 sequences, more than 40% of them found once; the top ten carry 20% to 25%. The CDR3 spans 16 residues. Per germline, CDR1 LNHNV and CDR2 YYDKDF (reference sequence). V shed 0 bases and J shed 3 bases, with 15 bases lying between them. The sequence was collected from an older woman in good health. What was sequenced was blood. The chain carries TRBV15 and TRBJ2-7, with D hard to call. CDR3 amino acids: CATSRDHTPSVYEQYF. The DNA of the CDR3 is TGTGCCACCAGCAGAGATCATACCCCCTCGGTCTACGAGCAGTACTTC.